One and the same sample provided the 25 T cell receptor beta chains below, sequenced in a study of blood T cell repertoires in COVID-19. TCRdb keeps only in-frame clones here, not all; method: immunoSEQ multiplex PCR. The table has about 240,000 clones, 81% seen once; the top ten hold 7.5%. The sequenced sample was peripheral blood. The receptors come from a woman of 80 years or more with COVID-19, enrolled during active disease.

Turning to this clone: Other DNA sequences of this sample code for an identical CDR3. The chain uses TRBV18 and TRBJ1-1; no clear D gene. The germline V gene has CDR1 KGHSH and CDR2 LQKENI. The V and J ends lost 3 bases and 1 base respectively, with 6 bases between them. The CDR3 is 13 amino acids. This CDR3 is CASSPSGNTEAFF. The CDR3 DNA reads as TGTGCCAGCTCACCCTCGGGGAACACTGAAGCTTTCTTT.

The rearrangement uses TRBV7-2 and TRBJ1-2; 11 bases agree with TRBD1. The V segment lost 6 bases and the J segment 9 bases; nucleotides outside the gene matches: 9. CDR3 length: 14 residues. Looked up from germline, CDR1 is SGHTA and CDR2 is FQGNSA. CDR3: CASRPGQGDRSYTF. For the CDR3, the DNA is TGTGCCAGCAGACCGGGACAGGGGGATCGGAGCTACACCTTC.

The chain combines TRBV19 with TRBJ1-2, with a tentative D call TRBD1 (5 bases). The CDR3 has 14 residues. CDR1 and CDR2 from the germline V gene are LNHDA and SQIVND (reference sequence). V was cut by 5 bases and J by 4 bases, with 14 bases left in between. The CDR3 coding sequence is TGTGCCAGTAGTTCTGGAGGGACGAGCTATGGCTACACCTTC. This translates into CASSSGGTSYGYTF.

The chain couples TRBV13 to TRBJ1-3, with D possibly matching TRBD1 (6 bases). V was pared by 5 bases and J by 0 bases, with 14 bases between. The germline gives CDR1 PRHDT, CDR2 FYEKMQ (reference sequence). The length of the CDR3 is 16 residues. The CDR3 DNA sequence: TGTGCCAGCAGCCCCAACAGGGTTATCTCTGGAAACACCATATATTTT. It yields the protein CASSPNRVISGNTIYF.

This clone has only one observation. This chain links TRBV6-5 with TRBJ1-4, with D maybe TRBD1 (5 bases). V was clipped by 2 bases and J by 7 bases, with 11 bases between them. Germline CDR1 is MNHEY and CDR2 is SVGAGI. The CDR3 length is 14 residues. For the CDR3, the DNA is TGTGCCAGCAGTTACGGGGGGAGGACTGAAAAACTGTTTTTT. It translates to CASSYGGRTEKLFF.

The CDR3 sequence: CASSYSATPPYEQYF. The CDR3 DNA sequence: TGTGCCAGCAGTTACTCTGCTACCCCCCCCTACGAGCAGTACTTC. This sequence joins TRBV6-5 and TRBJ2-7; D is undetermined. Trimming pared 0 bases from V and 2 bases from J, leaving 11 bases between. The CDR3 extends over 15 amino acids. The germline gives CDR1 MNHEY, CDR2 SVGAGI.

This clone occurred a few times. The chain carries TRBV15 and TRBJ1-5; D is perhaps TRBD1 (5 bases). There are 15 residues in the CDR3. Germline assignment: CDR1 LNHNV and CDR2 YYDKDF (reference sequence). The V end was cut by 3 bases, the J end by 1 base, with 10 bases between. CDR3 DNA sequence: TGTGCCACCAGCAGGGGGGGAGGAAGCAATCAGCCCCAGCATTTT. Amino acid sequence: CATSRGGGSNQPQHF.

The genes are TRBV7-8 and TRBJ2-5; D is possibly TRBD1 (6 bases). Germline V gives CDR1 SGHVS, CDR2 FQNEAQ. V lost 0 bases and J 5 bases, leaving 16 bases between the germline ends. This CDR3 spans 16 amino acids. The CDR3 reads CASSLARGGEWETQYF. As DNA, the CDR3 is TGTGCCAGCAGCTTAGCGCGAGGGGGAGAGTGGGAGACCCAGTACTTC.

This clone was counted only a few times. The rearrangement links TRBV19 to TRBJ1-4; maybe TRBD1 (6 bases). This CDR3 is 14 amino acids long. The germline CDR1 and CDR2 sequences are LNHDA and SQIVND (reference sequence). V was clipped by 4 bases and J by 8 bases, with 14 bases between them. CDR3 loop: CASSTRDIGEKLFF. The CDR3 bases are TGTGCCAGTAGTACTCGGGACATTGGAGAAAAACTGTTTTTT.

This chain connects TRBV25-1 to TRBJ2-5; D possibly corresponds to TRBD2 (6 bases). Germline CDR1 MGHDK, CDR2 SYGVNS. V shed 3 bases and J shed 5 bases, with 16 bases lying between them. The CDR3 is 15 amino acids. CDR3 coding DNA: TGTGCCAGCAGTGATCCTAGGGGCCGGGGGGAGACCCAGTACTTC. It translates to CASSDPRGRGETQYF.

The J gene is TRBJ1-1, the V gene TRBV5-1; D is unclear. The CDR3 length is 14 residues. CDR1 SGHRS and CDR2 YFSETQ come from the germline V gene. Trimming stripped 7 bases from V and 1 base from J, with 14 bases between. CDR3 DNA sequence: TGCGCCAGCTCCGGGCACCGGGGGAACACTGAAGCTTTCTTT. This gives the protein CASSGHRGNTEAFF.

The chain has TRBV10-3 and TRBJ2-7; 7 bases align to TRBD1. Trimming at V came to 5 bases and at J to 1 base, leaving 5 bases not matched to a gene. CDR3 length: 14 amino acids. CDR1 and CDR2 (germline): ENHRY, SYGVKD. CDR3 protein: CAISRGQSSYEQYF. As DNA, the CDR3 is TGTGCCATCAGTAGGGGGCAGTCTTCCTACGAGCAGTACTTC.

The CDR3 spells CASTWGPNGYTF. CDR3 nucleotides: TGTGCCAGCACCTGGGGGCCCAATGGCTACACCTTC. The chain uses TRBV12-3 or TRBV12-4 and TRBJ1-2; TRBD1 might be the D (6 bases). V shed 7 bases and J shed 6 bases, with 12 bases lying between them. This CDR3 has 12 residues.

The chain carries TRBV11-2 and TRBJ1-2; 8 bases are shared with TRBD1. Germline assignment: CDR1 SGHAT and CDR2 FQNNGV. The CDR3 totals 14 residues. Losses at the gene ends were 5 bases for V and 8 bases for J; bases not matched to a gene: 10. The CDR3 is CASSLAGTGKGYTF. CDR3 nucleotides: TGTGCCAGCAGCCTAGCCGGGACAGGCAAAGGCTACACCTTC.

This chain uses TRBV15 with TRBJ2-3; a possible D gene is TRBD1 (6 bases). Between the trimmed V and J ends, which lost 3 bases and 1 base, there was a span of 14 bases. The CDR3 runs to 16 residues. CDR1 and CDR2 from the germline V gene are LNHNV and YYDKDF (reference sequence). CDR3 nucleotides: TGTGCCACCAGCAGGGGGGCACTAACAGGCACAGATACGCAGTATTTT. Translated, it gives CATSRGALTGTDTQYF.

Here the CDR3 reads CASSLESTDYGYTF. In DNA form, the CDR3 reads TGCGCCAGCAGCTTGGAATCTACCGACTATGGCTACACCTTC. The rearrangement uses TRBV5-1 and TRBJ1-2; D ambiguous. The CDR3 loop spans 14 amino acids. The germline gives CDR1 SGHRS, CDR2 YFSETQ. Trimming shortened V by 0 bases and J by 3 bases, and 9 bases separated the two germline ends.

The chain recombines TRBV19 with TRBJ2-1; 8 bases agree with TRBD2. With V trimmed by 2 bases and J by 8 bases, 5 bases remained unmatched. This CDR3 spans 14 amino acids. Germline CDR1 LNHDA, CDR2 SQIVND (reference sequence). This CDR3 is CASSISSGSDEQFF. DNA of the CDR3: TGTGCCAGTAGTATATCCAGCGGGAGCGATGAGCAGTTCTTC.

Points on this clone: In the same sample, other DNA sequences code for this CDR3. This chain links TRBV18 with TRBJ2-3, with TRBD2 identical over 10 bases. The junction had 6 bases not matched to a gene; V was cut back by 6 bases and J by 0 bases. Germline V CDR1 and CDR2: KGHSH, LQKENI. The CDR3 contains 16 residues. CDR3 protein: CASSPRTSGSTDTQYF. CDR3 DNA sequence: TGTGCCAGCTCTCCTCGGACTAGCGGTAGCACAGATACGCAGTATTTT.

A word on this clone: Additional DNA sequences in this sample encode the identical CDR3. The chain joins TRBV18 to TRBJ2-2; TRBD1 matches at 10 bases. V shed 3 bases, J shed 4 bases, and the junction held 2 bases outside the gene matches. CDR1 is KGHSH, CDR2 LQKENI, per germline. The CDR3 covers 15 residues. The DNA of the CDR3 is TGTGCCAGCTCACCCAGGACAGGGGGCACCGGGGAGCTGTTTTTT. Translation gives CASSPRTGGTGELFF.

This chain uses TRBV28 with TRBJ1-1; D perhaps matches TRBD1 (6 bases). The CDR3 has 13 residues. Germline CDR1 MDHEN, CDR2 SYDVKM. The V end was cut by 10 bases, the J end by 2 bases, with 14 bases between. CDR3 nucleotides: TGTGCCACCTCCGGACAGCCTAACACTGAAGCTTTCTTT. As protein: CATSGQPNTEAFF.

J is TRBJ1-1 and V is TRBV5-4; no reliable D call. The CDR3 covers 13 residues. The V end was cut by 4 bases, the J end by 1 base, with 8 bases between. The germline gives CDR1 SGHNT, CDR2 YYREEE (reference sequence). As DNA, the CDR3 is TGTGCCAGCAGCACGAACTGGAACACTGAAGCTTTCTTT. It yields the protein CASSTNWNTEAFF.

The chain has TRBV6-1 and TRBJ2-4; no clear D gene. Germline CDR1 and CDR2: MNHNS and SASEGT. The CDR3 loop spans 15 amino acids. V lost 3 bases and J 4 bases, leaving 13 bases between the germline ends. CDR3 coding DNA: TGTGCCAGCAGTGATGGTTGGCAGGTGAAAAACATTCAGTACTTC. It encodes CASSDGWQVKNIQYF.

The chain is built from TRBV6-5 and TRBJ1-1; tentative D call: TRBD1 (5 bases). CDR3 size: 14 residues. V lost 7 bases, J lost 0 bases, and 12 bases lay in between. The germline CDR1 and CDR2 sequences are MNHEY and SVGAGI. The CDR3 nucleotides are TGTGCCAGCATTCACAGGACGATGAACACTGAAGCTTTCTTT. It codes for CASIHRTMNTEAFF.

The CDR3, as DNA: TGTGCCAGCAGCTTGGATGAAGGGGGAAAACTGTTTTTT. It yields the protein CASSLDEGGKLFF. This chain connects TRBV7-9 to TRBJ1-4; a weak D match, TRBD1 (6 bases). The V end was cut by 3 bases, the J end by 10 bases, with 12 bases between. Germline loops: CDR1 SEHNR, CDR2 FQNEAQ (reference sequence). The CDR3 spans 13 residues. The full variable domain, completed using reference TRBV7-9 and TRBJ1-4, is DTGVSQNPRHKITKRGQNVTFRCDPISEHNRLYWYRQTLGQGPEFLTYFQNEAQLEKSRLLSDRFSAERPKGSFSTLEIQRTEQGDSAMYLCASSLDEGGKLFFGSGTQLSVL.

This clone was seen a single time. This chain joins TRBV4-1 and TRBJ2-5; maybe TRBD1 (6 bases). V lost 1 base, J lost 2 bases, and 11 bases lay in between. The CDR3 sequence is 15 residues long. Germline V gene data show CDR1 as MGHRA and CDR2 as YSYEKL. CDR3: CASSQGGQGQETQYF. CDR3 DNA sequence: TGCGCCAGCAGCCAAGGGGGGCAGGGGCAAGAGACCCAGTACTTC.